A single sample gave rise to the 2 T cell receptor beta chains below, sequenced in a study of T cell repertoires in ileal Crohn's disease. Time point noted: neoterminal ileum biopsy at postoperative endoscopy, about 6 months after surgery. Libraries were prepared by immunoSEQ multiplex PCR; TCRdb keeps only in-frame clonotypes and omits some of them. The repertoire consists of just over 3,000 clones, with 65% to 90% occurring once and the leading ten covering roughly 4.6%. Sequencing was performed on ileal tissue. The receptors stem from an adult with Crohn's disease.

The chain has TRBV6-6 and TRBJ2-6; the D call may be TRBD1 or TRBD2 (5 bases each). Trimming took off 7 bases at V and 1 base at J, with 8 bases between the two ends. The CDR3 length is 14 residues. CDR1 and CDR2 from the germline V gene are MNHNY and SVGAGI (reference sequence). CDR3 coding DNA: TGTGCCAGCACCGAGGGGTCTGGGGCCAACGTCCTGACTTTC. Translated, it gives CASTEGSGANVLTF.

Written as DNA, the CDR3 is TGTGCCATCAGTCGAGGGACAGTCTTCTCCTACGAGCAGTACTTC. Protein product: CAISRGTVFSYEQYF. The rearrangement joins TRBV10-3 to TRBJ2-7, with 7 bases lining up with TRBD1. CDR3 length equals 15 residues. Germline CDR1 reads ENHRY; CDR2 reads SYGVKD. V shed 5 bases and J 0 bases; nucleotides not matched to a gene: 7.